The 12 T cell receptor beta chains given below trace back to one sample, sequenced in a study of blood T cell repertoires in COVID-19. Produced via immunoSEQ multiplex PCR; TCRdb's table is partial and in-frame only. There are 120,000 or so clones in the sample; roughly four fifths occur only once, and about 12% lies in the top ten. Sequencing was performed on peripheral blood. The receptors here all came from a man aged 60 to 75 with acute or convalescent COVID-19.

Concerning this clone: This CDR3 is also generated by other DNA sequences in the sample. The chain combines TRBV27 with TRBJ1-6; possibly TRBD1 for D (5 bases). Germline V gene sequence: CDR1 MNHEY, CDR2 SMNVEV (reference sequence). The CDR3 loop spans 16 amino acids. Trimming removed 3 bases from V and 1 base from J, with 10 bases in between. The CDR3 DNA reads as TGTGCCAGCAGTTTGGGGGGAGGGTCCTATAATTCACCCCTCCACTTT. Translating gives CASSLGGGSYNSPLHF.

V is TRBV7-8 and J is TRBJ1-2, with 9 bases fitting TRBD1. The germline gives CDR1 SGHVS, CDR2 FQNEAQ. This CDR3 comprises 15 residues. The junction had 8 bases not matched to a gene; V was cut back by 4 bases and J by 5 bases. The CDR3 loop reads CASSSGTGKEYGYTF. CDR3 in DNA: TGTGCCAGCAGCTCCGGGACAGGGAAGGAGTATGGCTACACCTTC.

This clone was detected only a few times. The V gene is TRBV11-2, the J gene TRBJ2-1, with TRBD2 identical over 10 bases. Germline V gives CDR1 SGHAT, CDR2 FQNNGV. Germline trimming cut 3 bases from V and 8 bases from J; bases unmatched to any gene: 10. The CDR3 extends over 16 amino acids. The CDR3 loop reads CASSFTSGTPWDEQFF. CDR3 in DNA: TGTGCCAGCAGCTTCACTAGCGGGACCCCGTGGGATGAGCAGTTCTTC.

This clone was seen once. The gene calls are TRBV28 and TRBJ2-7; D remains unclear. The CDR3 has 12 amino acids. V was cut by 4 bases and J by 5 bases, with 9 bases left in between. Germline V gene sequence: CDR1 MDHEN, CDR2 SYDVKM. The CDR3 region has the DNA TGTGCCAGCAGTTCCCGGAGCAACGAGCAGTACTTC. It codes for CASSSRSNEQYF.

The CDR3 sequence is CASSRGGLTDTQYF. The CDR3 DNA follows: TGCGCCAGCAGCCGCGGGGGCCTAACAGATACGCAGTATTTT. This chain connects TRBV5-1 to TRBJ2-3, with D maybe TRBD2 (7 bases). CDR1 is SGHRS, CDR2 YFSETQ, per germline. The CDR3 is made up of 14 amino acids. The V end was cut by 4 bases, the J end by 3 bases, with 12 bases between.

The chain couples TRBV4-1 to TRBJ1-1; tentatively, D is TRBD1 (6 bases). The CDR3 is 15 amino acids. Germline loops: CDR1 MGHRA, CDR2 YSYEKL. V was shortened by 4 bases and J by 1 base, with 13 bases between the two germline ends. This CDR3 reads CASSLKQGPNTEAFF. The DNA for the CDR3 is TGCGCCAGCAGCCTCAAACAGGGCCCGAACACTGAAGCTTTCTTT.

The V call is TRBV28, the J call TRBJ2-6; 8 bases align to TRBD1. The V gene end was trimmed by 4 bases and the J gene end by 4 bases; junction bases not matched to a gene: 9. The length of the CDR3 is 17 residues. In germline, CDR1 is MDHEN, CDR2 SYDVKM. The CDR3 coding sequence is TGTGCCAGCAGTTACCCCTCAGGGGGCAGGGGGGCCAACGTCCTGACTTTC. This codes for CASSYPSGGRGANVLTF.

The chain employs TRBV6-1 and TRBJ2-7; TRBD2 agrees at 12 bases. Germline trimming cut 2 bases from V and 5 bases from J; bases unmatched to any gene: 7. The CDR3 is 16 residues long. CDR1 and CDR2 from the germline V gene are MNHNS and SASEGT. The CDR3 DNA reads TGTGCCAGCAGTGAACAGACTAGCGGGAGATCCCACGAGCAGTACTTC. This gives the protein CASSEQTSGRSHEQYF.

A word on this clone: At one of its ends the junction is not consistent with the germline gene, which may arise from a read error. The V call is TRBV2, the J call TRBJ2-7, with TRBD2 matching 8 bases. The germline V gene encodes CDR1 SNHLY and CDR2 FYNNEI. The CDR3 totals 13 residues. In nucleotides, the CDR3 is TGTGCCACCAGTAGCGGGAACTCCTACGAGCAGTACTTC. Protein sequence: CATSSGNSYEQYF.

This chain links TRBV30 with TRBJ1-4; TRBD1 aligns across 9 bases. This CDR3 region has 14 residues. The V and J ends lost 0 bases and 8 bases, in that order; junction bases with no gene match: 4. Germline CDR1 reads GTSNPN; CDR2 reads SVGIG (reference sequence). CDR3 amino acids: CAWSVGTGHEKLFF. CDR3 nucleotide sequence: TGTGCCTGGAGTGTAGGGACAGGGCACGAAAAACTGTTTTTT.

The chain is built from TRBV28 and TRBJ2-1, with 9 bases identical to TRBD2. The CDR3 loop spans 16 amino acids. The V and J ends lost 6 bases and 6 bases, in that order; junction bases with no gene match: 12. Germline CDR1 is MDHEN and CDR2 is SYDVKM. This CDR3 reads CASSLRGAGGGNEQFF. The CDR3 region has the DNA TGTGCCAGCAGCTTACGGGGTGCGGGAGGGGGCAATGAGCAGTTCTTC.

Note on this clone: Mismatch with germline at one junction end may stem from a read error. CDR3 loop: CASSPSPHGRGSYKEQFF. The CDR3 DNA reads as TGTGCCAGCAGTCCCTCCCCCCACGGGCGGGGATCCTACAAAGAGCAGTTCTTC. The chain couples TRBV27 to TRBJ2-1, with a tentative D call TRBD2 (6 bases). CDR1 is MNHEY, CDR2 SMNVEV, per germline (reference sequence). CDR3 length equals 18 residues.